The present T cell receptor beta chain was sequenced within a study of cytomegalovirus exposure and HLA in healthy donors. PCR primers comprised 60 Vbeta and 13 Jbeta primers. Generated by immunoSEQ multiplex PCR, the TCRdb table keeps only in-frame clones and is missing some. This sample has 70,000 to 100,000 clones; about 80% occur once, and the top ten carry roughly 30%. After removal of 5 bases from V and 5 bases from J, the junction contained 12 bases not matched to a gene. Per the germline V gene, CDR1 is SGHAT and CDR2 is FQNNGV. This CDR3 region has 15 residues. Study results and caveats: The authors judged a highly shared variant cluster likely a sequencing artifact. Researchers reported in a later analysis that common viral pathogens appeared linked to several top clusters. A previous analysis found most TCR beta V segments productive roughly 87% or roughly 30% of the time.

As concerns this clone: Antigen specificity is unknown.

Sequencing was done on a sample of PBMCs. The TCR was taken from a middle-aged man in good health and CMV-seropositive. The rearrangement uses TRBV11-2 and TRBJ2-7; 7 bases fit TRBD2. As DNA, the CDR3 is TGTGCCAGCAGCCCCCTGACTAGCAACCCTCACGAGCAGTACTTC. Encoded protein: CASSPLTSNPHEQYF.